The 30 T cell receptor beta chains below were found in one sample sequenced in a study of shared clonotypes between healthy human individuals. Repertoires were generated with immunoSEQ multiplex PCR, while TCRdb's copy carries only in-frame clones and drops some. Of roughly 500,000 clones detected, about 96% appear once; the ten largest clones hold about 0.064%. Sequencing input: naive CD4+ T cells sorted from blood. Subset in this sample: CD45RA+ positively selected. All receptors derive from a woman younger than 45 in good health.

The CDR3 sequence: CASSQLKGQIAGRSYEQYF. The CDR3 DNA sequence: TGCGCCAGCAGCCAACTTAAAGGACAGATAGCGGGGAGGTCCTACGAGCAGTACTTC. This rearrangement joins TRBV4-1 to TRBJ2-7; 8 positions match TRBD2. Germline CDR1 reads MGHRA; CDR2 reads YSYEKL. The ends lost 2 bases at V and 1 base at J; junction bases unmatched: 16. There are 19 residues in the CDR3.

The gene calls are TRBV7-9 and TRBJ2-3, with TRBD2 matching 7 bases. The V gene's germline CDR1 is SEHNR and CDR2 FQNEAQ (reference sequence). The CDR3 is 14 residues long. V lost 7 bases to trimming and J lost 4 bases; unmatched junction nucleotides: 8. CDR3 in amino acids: CASTPMGGPDTQYF. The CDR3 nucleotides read TGTGCCAGCACCCCGATGGGAGGGCCAGATACGCAGTATTTT.

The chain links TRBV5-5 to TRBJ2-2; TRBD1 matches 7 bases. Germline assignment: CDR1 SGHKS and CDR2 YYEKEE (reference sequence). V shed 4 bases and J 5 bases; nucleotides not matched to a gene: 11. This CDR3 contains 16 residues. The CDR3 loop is CASSHHRGSSTGELFF. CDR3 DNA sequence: TGTGCCAGCAGCCACCACAGGGGTTCGAGTACCGGGGAGCTGTTTTTT.

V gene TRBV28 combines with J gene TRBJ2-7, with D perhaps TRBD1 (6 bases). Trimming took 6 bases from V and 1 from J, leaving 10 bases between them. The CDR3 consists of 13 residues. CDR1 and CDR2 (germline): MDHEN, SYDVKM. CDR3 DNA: TGTGCCAGCAGGCGAGGGGGTTCCTACGAGCAGTACTTC. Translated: CASRRGGSYEQYF.

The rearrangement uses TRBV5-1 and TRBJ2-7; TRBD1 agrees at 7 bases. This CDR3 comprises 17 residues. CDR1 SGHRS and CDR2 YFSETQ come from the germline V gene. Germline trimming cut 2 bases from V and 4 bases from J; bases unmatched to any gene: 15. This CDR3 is CASSFGAVSPGGYEQYF. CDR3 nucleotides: TGCGCCAGCAGCTTTGGCGCAGTAAGTCCAGGGGGTTACGAGCAGTACTTC.

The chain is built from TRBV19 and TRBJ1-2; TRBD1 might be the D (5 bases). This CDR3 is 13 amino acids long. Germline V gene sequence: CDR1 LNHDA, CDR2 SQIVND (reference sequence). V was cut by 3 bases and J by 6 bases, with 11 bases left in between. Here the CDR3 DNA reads TGTGCCAGTAGTATTGGGAGGGGCCATGGCTACACCTTC. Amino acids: CASSIGRGHGYTF.

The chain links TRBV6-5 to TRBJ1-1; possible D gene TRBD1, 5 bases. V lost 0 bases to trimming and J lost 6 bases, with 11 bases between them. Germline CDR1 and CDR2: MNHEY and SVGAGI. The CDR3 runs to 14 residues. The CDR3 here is CASSYSRGYAEAFF. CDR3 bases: TGTGCCAGCAGTTACTCAAGGGGCTACGCTGAAGCTTTCTTT.

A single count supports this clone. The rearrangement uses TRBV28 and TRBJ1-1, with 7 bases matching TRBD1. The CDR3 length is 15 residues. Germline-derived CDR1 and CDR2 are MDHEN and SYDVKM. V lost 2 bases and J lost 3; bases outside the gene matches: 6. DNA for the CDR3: TGTGCCAGCAGTTTACTGACAGGGAGGCACACTGAAGCTTTCTTT. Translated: CASSLLTGRHTEAFF. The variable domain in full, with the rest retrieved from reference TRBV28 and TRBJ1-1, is DVKVTQSSRYLVKRTGEKVFLECVQDMDHENMFWYRQDPGLGLRLIYFSYDVKMKEKGDIPEGYSVSREKKERFSLILESASTNQTSMYLCASSLLTGRHTEAFFGQGTRLTVV.

CDR3 sequence: CASSPRGNPNEKLFF. Here the CDR3 DNA reads TGTGCCAGCTCACCACGGGGGAACCCGAATGAAAAACTGTTTTTT. V gene TRBV18 combines with J gene TRBJ1-4; the D gene is possibly TRBD1 (5 bases). Germline V gene data show CDR1 as KGHSH and CDR2 as LQKENI. The CDR3 spans 15 residues. With 1 base removed from V and 5 bases from J, the gap between germline ends came to 11 bases.

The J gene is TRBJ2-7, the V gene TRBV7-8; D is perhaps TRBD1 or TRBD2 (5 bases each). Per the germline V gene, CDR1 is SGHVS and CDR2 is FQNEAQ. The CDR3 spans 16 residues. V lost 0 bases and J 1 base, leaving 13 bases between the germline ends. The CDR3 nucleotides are TGTGCCAGCAGCTTAGCGCACGGGGCTAGGTCCTACGAGCAGTACTTC. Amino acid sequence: CASSLAHGARSYEQYF.

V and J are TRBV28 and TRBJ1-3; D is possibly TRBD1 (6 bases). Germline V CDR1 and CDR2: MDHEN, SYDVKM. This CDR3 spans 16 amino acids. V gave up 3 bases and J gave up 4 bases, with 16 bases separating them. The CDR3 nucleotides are TGTGCCAGCAGTTTTAGCCCCTGGGGGCTAGGAAACACCATATATTTT. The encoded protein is CASSFSPWGLGNTIYF.

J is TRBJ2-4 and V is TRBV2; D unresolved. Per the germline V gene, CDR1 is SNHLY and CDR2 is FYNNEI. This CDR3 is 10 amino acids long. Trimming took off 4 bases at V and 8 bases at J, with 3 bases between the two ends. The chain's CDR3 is CASSGDIQYF. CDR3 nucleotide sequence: TGTGCCAGCAGTGGGGACATTCAGTACTTC.

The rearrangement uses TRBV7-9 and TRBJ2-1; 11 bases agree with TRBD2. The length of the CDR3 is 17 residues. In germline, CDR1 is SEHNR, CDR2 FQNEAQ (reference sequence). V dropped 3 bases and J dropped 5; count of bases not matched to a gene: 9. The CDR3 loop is CASSLELGLAGNNEQFF. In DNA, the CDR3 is TGTGCCAGCAGCTTGGAGTTAGGACTAGCGGGCAACAATGAGCAGTTCTTC.

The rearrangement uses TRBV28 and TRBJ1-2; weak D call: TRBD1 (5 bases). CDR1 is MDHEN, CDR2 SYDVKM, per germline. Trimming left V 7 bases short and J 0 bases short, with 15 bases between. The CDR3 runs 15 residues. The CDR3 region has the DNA TGTGCCAGCACCCCGGGGGGGTTAACTAACTATGGCTACACCTTC. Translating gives CASTPGGLTNYGYTF.

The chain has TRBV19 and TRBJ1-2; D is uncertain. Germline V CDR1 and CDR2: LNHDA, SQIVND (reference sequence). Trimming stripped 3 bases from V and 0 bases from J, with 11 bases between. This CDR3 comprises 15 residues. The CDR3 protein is CASSIRSGPNYGYTF. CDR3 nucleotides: TGTGCCAGTAGTATCCGGTCCGGGCCTAACTATGGCTACACCTTC.

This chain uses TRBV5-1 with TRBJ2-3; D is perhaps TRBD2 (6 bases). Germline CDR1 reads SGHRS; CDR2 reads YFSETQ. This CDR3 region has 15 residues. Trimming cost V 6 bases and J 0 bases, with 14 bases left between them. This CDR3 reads CASKFGGTSTDTQYF. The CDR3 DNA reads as TGCGCCAGCAAGTTTGGGGGGACTAGCACAGATACGCAGTATTTT.

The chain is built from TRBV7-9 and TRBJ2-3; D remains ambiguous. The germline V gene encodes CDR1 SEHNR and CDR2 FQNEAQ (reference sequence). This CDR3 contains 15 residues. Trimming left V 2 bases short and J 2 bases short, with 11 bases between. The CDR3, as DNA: TGTGCCAGCAGCTTAACCGCAGCCCACACAGATACGCAGTATTTT. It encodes CASSLTAAHTDTQYF.

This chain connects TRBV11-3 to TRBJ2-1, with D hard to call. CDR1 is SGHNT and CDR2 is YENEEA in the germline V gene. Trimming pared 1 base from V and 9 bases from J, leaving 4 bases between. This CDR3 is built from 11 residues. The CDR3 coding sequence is TGTGCCAGCAGCTTAGTAAGTGAGCAGTTCTTC. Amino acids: CASSLVSEQFF.

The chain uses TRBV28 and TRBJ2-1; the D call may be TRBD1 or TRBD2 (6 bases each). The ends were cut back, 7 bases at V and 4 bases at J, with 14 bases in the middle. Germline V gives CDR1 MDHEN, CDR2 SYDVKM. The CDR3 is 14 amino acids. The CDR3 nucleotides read TGTGCCAGCACCCTACAGGGACTTTACAATGAGCAGTTCTTC. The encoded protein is CASTLQGLYNEQFF.

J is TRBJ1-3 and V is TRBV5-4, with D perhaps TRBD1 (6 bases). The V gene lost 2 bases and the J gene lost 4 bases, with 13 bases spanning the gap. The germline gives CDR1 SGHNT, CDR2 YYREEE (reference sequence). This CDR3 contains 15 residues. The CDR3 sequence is CASSLSGAPGNTIYF. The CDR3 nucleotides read TGTGCCAGCAGCTTATCAGGGGCGCCCGGAAACACCATATATTTT.

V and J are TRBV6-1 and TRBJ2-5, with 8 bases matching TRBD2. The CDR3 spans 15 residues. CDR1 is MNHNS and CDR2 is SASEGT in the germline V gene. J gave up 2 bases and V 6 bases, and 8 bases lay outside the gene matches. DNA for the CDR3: TGTGCCAGCAGACTACTAGCGGAGGCACAAGAGACCCAGTACTTC. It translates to CASRLLAEAQETQYF.

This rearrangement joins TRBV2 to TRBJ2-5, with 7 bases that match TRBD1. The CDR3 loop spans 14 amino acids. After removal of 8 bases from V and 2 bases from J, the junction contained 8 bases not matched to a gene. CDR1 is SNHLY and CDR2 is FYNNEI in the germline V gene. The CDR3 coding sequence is TGTGCCAGCGCCCCGACGACAGGGCAAGAGACCCAGTACTTC. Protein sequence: CASAPTTGQETQYF.

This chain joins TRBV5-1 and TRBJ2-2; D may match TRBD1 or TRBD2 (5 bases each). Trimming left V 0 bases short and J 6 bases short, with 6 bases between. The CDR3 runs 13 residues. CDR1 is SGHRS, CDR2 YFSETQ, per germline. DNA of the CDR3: TGCGCCAGCAGCTTGGTGGGGGCCGGGGAGCTGTTTTTT. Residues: CASSLVGAGELFF.

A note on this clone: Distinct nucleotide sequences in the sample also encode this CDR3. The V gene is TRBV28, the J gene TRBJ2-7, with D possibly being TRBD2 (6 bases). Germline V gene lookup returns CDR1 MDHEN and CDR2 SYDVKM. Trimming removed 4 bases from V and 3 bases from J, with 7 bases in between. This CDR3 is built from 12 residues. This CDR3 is CASSSGSYEQYF. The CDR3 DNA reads TGTGCCAGCAGTTCCGGGAGCTACGAGCAGTACTTC. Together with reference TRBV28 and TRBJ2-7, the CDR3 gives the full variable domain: DVKVTQSSRYLVKRTGEKVFLECVQDMDHENMFWYRQDPGLGLRLIYFSYDVKMKEKGDIPEGYSVSREKKERFSLILESASTNQTSMYLCASSSGSYEQYFGPGTRLTVT.

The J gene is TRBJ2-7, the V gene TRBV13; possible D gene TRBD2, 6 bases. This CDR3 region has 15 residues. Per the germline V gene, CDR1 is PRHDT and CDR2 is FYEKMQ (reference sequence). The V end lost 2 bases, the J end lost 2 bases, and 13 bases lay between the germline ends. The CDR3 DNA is TGTGCCAGCAGCTTATCGGGGGACTCAGCCTACGAGCAGTACTTC. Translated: CASSLSGDSAYEQYF.

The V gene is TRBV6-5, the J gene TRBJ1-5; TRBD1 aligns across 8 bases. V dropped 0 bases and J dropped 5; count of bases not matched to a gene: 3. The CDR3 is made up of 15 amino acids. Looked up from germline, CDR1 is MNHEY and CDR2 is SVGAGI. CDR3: CASSYSRGRDQPQHF. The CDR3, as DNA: TGTGCCAGCAGTTACTCCAGGGGGCGGGATCAGCCCCAGCATTTT.

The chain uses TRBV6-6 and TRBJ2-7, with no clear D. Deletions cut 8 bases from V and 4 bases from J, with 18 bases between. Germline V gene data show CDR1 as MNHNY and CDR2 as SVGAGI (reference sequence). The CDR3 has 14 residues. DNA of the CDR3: TGTGCCAGCCTACCCCGAACCGGGCTGTACGAGCAGTACTTC. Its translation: CASLPRTGLYEQYF.

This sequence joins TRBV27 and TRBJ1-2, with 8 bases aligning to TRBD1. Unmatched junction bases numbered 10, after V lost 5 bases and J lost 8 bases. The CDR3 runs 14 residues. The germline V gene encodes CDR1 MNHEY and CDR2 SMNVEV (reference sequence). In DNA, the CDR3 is TGTGCCAGCAGTGACAGGGGTAGTCGCCTGGGCTACACCTTC. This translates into CASSDRGSRLGYTF.

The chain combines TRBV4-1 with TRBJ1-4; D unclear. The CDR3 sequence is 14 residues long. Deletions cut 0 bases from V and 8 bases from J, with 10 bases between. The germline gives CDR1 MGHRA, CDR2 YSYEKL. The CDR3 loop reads CASSQENFGEKLFF. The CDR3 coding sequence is TGCGCCAGCAGCCAAGAGAATTTTGGGGAAAAACTGTTTTTT.

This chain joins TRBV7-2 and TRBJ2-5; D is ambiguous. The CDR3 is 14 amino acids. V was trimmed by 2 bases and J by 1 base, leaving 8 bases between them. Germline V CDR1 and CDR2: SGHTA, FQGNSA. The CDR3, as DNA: TGTGCCAGCAGCTTATCGGGCAGCCAAGAGACCCAGTACTTC. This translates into CASSLSGSQETQYF.